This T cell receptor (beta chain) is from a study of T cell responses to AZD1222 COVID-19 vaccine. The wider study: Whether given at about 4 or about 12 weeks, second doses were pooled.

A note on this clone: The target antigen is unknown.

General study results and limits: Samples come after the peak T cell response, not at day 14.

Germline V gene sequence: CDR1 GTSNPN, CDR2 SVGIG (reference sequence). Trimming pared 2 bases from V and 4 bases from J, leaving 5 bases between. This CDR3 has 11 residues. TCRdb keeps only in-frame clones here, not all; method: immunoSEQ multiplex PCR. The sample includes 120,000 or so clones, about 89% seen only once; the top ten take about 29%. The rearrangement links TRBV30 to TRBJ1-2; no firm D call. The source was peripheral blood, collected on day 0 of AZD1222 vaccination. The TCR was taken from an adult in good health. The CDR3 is CAWSLAYGYTF. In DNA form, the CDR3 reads TGTGCCTGGAGTTTAGCCTATGGCTACACCTTC.